These 27 T cell receptor beta chains were all obtained from the same sample, sequenced in a study of post-analysis software for immune sequencing data. General observations from the study: TRBV5-6, TRBV5-1 and TRBV20-1 were among about 5 TRBV segments more frequent in patients than controls.

These TCRs' antigens remain unknown. Carried by the TCR beta cDNA libraries were unique molecular identifiers. TCRdb re-analysed the PCR reads in MiXCR, keeping a single row per CDR3 protein. The repertoire includes roughly 650,000 distinct CDR3 sequences, approximately 60% of them detected once, and 10% to 12% sits in the top ten. Sequencing input: blood. The receptors originated from a girl aged 2 to 9 with multiple sclerosis.

This clonotype showed up just a few times. The CDR3 DNA is TGCAGCGTTGACGGGCTAGGTTTGTACGAGCAGTACTTC. It translates to CSVDGLGLYEQYF. The chain carries TRBV29-1 and TRBJ2-7; unclear D gene. Germline V CDR1 and CDR2: SQVTM, ANQGSEA. Between the trimmed V and J ends, which lost 3 bases and 4 bases, there was a span of 13 bases. The CDR3 runs to 13 residues.

This clonotype has just a few counts. V is TRBV5-1 and J is TRBJ2-7; D could derive from TRBD1 or TRBD2 (5 bases each). This CDR3 is built from 13 residues. Trimming removed 3 bases from V and 3 bases from J, with 10 bases in between. The germline gives CDR1 SGHRS, CDR2 YFSETQ. This CDR3 reads CASSSGDDYEQYF. As DNA, the CDR3 is TGCGCCAGCAGCTCCGGGGACGACTACGAGCAGTACTTC.

In DNA form, the CDR3 reads TGTGCCACCAGTGATTTGCCAGATACGCAGTATTTT. Translating gives CATSDLPDTQYF. The chain has TRBV24-1 and TRBJ2-3; D uncertain. Trimming removed 0 bases at V and 4 bases at J, with 1 base between. Germline CDR1 KGHDR, CDR2 SFDVKD. CDR3 length: 12 residues.

The rearrangement joins TRBV20-1 to TRBJ2-5; 7 bases fit TRBD2. V lost 3 bases and J lost 5; bases outside the gene matches: 6. Per germline, CDR1 DFQATT and CDR2 SNEGSKA (reference sequence). This CDR3 spans 13 amino acids. The CDR3 sequence is CSASGGGTETQYF. Written as DNA, the CDR3 is TGCAGTGCTAGCGGGGGAGGGACGGAGACCCAGTACTTC.

This chain uses TRBV7-8 with TRBJ1-5; 9 positions agree with TRBD1. CDR1 SGHVS and CDR2 FQNEAQ come from the germline V gene. The CDR3 runs to 14 residues. V lost 5 bases, J lost 6 bases, and 5 bases stayed unmatched. Written as DNA, the CDR3 is TGTGCCAGCAGCCCGGGGACAGGGTCTCAGCCCCAGCATTTT. Translating it yields CASSPGTGSQPQHF.

The gene calls are TRBV6-1 and TRBJ2-6; 7 bases are shared with TRBD2. The germline gives CDR1 MNHNS, CDR2 SASEGT. With V trimmed by 9 bases and J by 4 bases, 9 bases remained unmatched. The CDR3 runs to 15 residues. Here the CDR3 reads CASVAGVSGANVLTF. The CDR3 nucleotides read TGTGCCAGTGTGGCGGGAGTGTCCGGGGCCAACGTCCTGACTTTC.

The CDR3 spells CSAMPGLAGSSYNEQFF. The CDR3 DNA follows: TGCAGTGCTATGCCGGGACTAGCGGGAAGCTCCTACAATGAGCAGTTCTTC. The chain joins TRBV20-1 to TRBJ2-1, with 13 bases aligning to TRBD2. Trimming at V came to 4 bases and at J to 0 bases, leaving 6 bases not matched to a gene. Looked up from germline, CDR1 is DFQATT and CDR2 is SNEGSKA (reference sequence). This CDR3 contains 17 residues.

The chain carries TRBV20-1 and TRBJ2-1, with TRBD2 matching 11 bases. The trim removed 6 bases at V and 10 bases at J, leaving 11 bases unmatched. From germline, CDR1 is DFQATT and CDR2 SNEGSKA (reference sequence). The CDR3 runs to 14 residues. This chain's CDR3 is CSATRSGGVREQFF. In nucleotides, the CDR3 is TGCAGTGCAACTCGTAGCGGGGGGGTAAGGGAGCAGTTCTTC.

The chain carries TRBV29-1 and TRBJ2-5; 9 bases are shared with TRBD1. Germline CDR1 is SQVTM and CDR2 is ANQGSEA. V shed 0 bases and J 5 bases; nucleotides not matched to a gene: 16. This CDR3 contains 18 residues. The CDR3 protein is CSVEDRGQGPFELETQYF. CDR3 DNA sequence: TGCAGCGTTGAAGATCGGGGACAGGGACCCTTTGAATTGGAGACCCAGTACTTC.

The chain links TRBV7-6 to TRBJ2-3; D perhaps matches TRBD2 (6 bases). The ends were cut back, 1 base at V and 4 bases at J, with 21 bases in the middle. The CDR3 has 18 residues. Germline-derived CDR1 and CDR2 are SGHVS and FNYEAQ. The CDR3: CASSLGAVLGGSPDTQYF. The DNA for the CDR3 is TGTGCCAGCAGCTTAGGCGCGGTTTTGGGGGGATCCCCAGATACGCAGTATTTT.

The chain has TRBV5-1 and TRBJ2-3; tentatively, D is TRBD1 (5 bases). This CDR3 has 15 amino acids. The V end lost 0 bases, the J end lost 2 bases, and 10 bases lay between the germline ends. The germline CDR1 and CDR2 sequences are SGHRS and YFSETQ. The CDR3 bases are TGCGCCAGCAGCTTGGAACAGGACAACACAGATACGCAGTATTTT. It specifies CASSLEQDNTDTQYF.

The chain employs TRBV20-1 and TRBJ2-4, with D perhaps given as TRBD1 or TRBD2 (6 bases each). The CDR3 totals 13 residues. V dropped 5 bases and J dropped 7 bases, with 15 bases sitting between them. Germline CDR1 reads DFQATT; CDR2 reads SNEGSKA (reference sequence). As DNA, the CDR3 is TGCAGTGCTGAGGAGGGGGAGTGGAACATTCAGTACTTC. Its translation: CSAEEGEWNIQYF.

The chain is built from TRBV25-1 and TRBJ1-2; D not resolved. V was clipped by 5 bases and J by 8 bases, with 12 bases between them. The CDR3 has 12 amino acids. The V gene's germline CDR1 is MGHDK and CDR2 SYGVNS. This chain's CDR3 is CASSKGSEGYTF. CDR3 DNA sequence: TGTGCCAGCAGTAAAGGATCTGAAGGCTACACCTTC.

This clonotype came up a few times. J is TRBJ2-1 and V is TRBV29-1, with 7 bases that match TRBD1. Germline V lookup: CDR1 SQVTM, CDR2 ANQGSEA. With 5 bases clipped from V and 7 bases from J, the junction kept 11 bases outside the gene matches. The CDR3 consists of 14 residues. CDR3 amino acids: CSVIRDRGRNEQFF. The CDR3 DNA is TGCAGCGTTATCCGGGACAGAGGGAGAAATGAGCAGTTCTTC.

The V and J genes are TRBV29-1 and TRBJ2-1; 7 bases match TRBD2. Germline lookup yields CDR1 SQVTM and CDR2 ANQGSEA. The junction had 4 bases not matched to a gene; V was cut back by 6 bases and J by 2 bases. CDR3 length equals 13 residues. The CDR3 protein is CSVTSAPYNEQFF. The CDR3 bases are TGCAGCGTCACTAGCGCCCCCTACAATGAGCAGTTCTTC.

There are a few counts of this clonotype. The genes are TRBV7-2 and TRBJ2-7, with 10 bases that match TRBD1. V lost 5 bases and J lost 3; bases outside the gene matches: 4. The CDR3 covers 14 residues. Germline assignment: CDR1 SGHTA and CDR2 FQGNSA. This CDR3 reads CASSTWTGGYEQYF. Written as DNA, the CDR3 is TGTGCCAGCAGCACATGGACAGGGGGCTACGAGCAGTACTTC. The full variable domain, rest sourced from reference TRBV7-2 and TRBJ2-7, is GAGVSQSPSNKVTEKGKDVELRCDPISGHTALYWYRQSLGQGLEFLIYFQGNSAPDKSGLPSDRFSAERTGGSVSTLTIQRTQQEDSAVYLCASSTWTGGYEQYFGPGTRLTVT.

This clonotype was seen a few times. The V and J genes are TRBV20-1 and TRBJ1-2; D is undetermined. The germline gives CDR1 DFQATT, CDR2 SNEGSKA (reference sequence). This CDR3 region has 15 residues. V lost 3 bases and J 3 bases, leaving 17 bases between the germline ends. The CDR3 nucleotides are TGCAGTGCTAGCCCCAGCCTAATACTAGACTATGGCTACACCTTC. Translating gives CSASPSLILDYGYTF.

The chain couples TRBV6-1 to TRBJ2-5; no clear D gene. V was shortened by 4 bases and J by 4 bases, with 7 bases between the two germline ends. The CDR3 is made up of 12 amino acids. The germline gives CDR1 MNHNS, CDR2 SASEGT. The CDR3 region is CASSGPRETQYF. The CDR3 DNA sequence: TGTGCCAGCAGTGGGCCTCGAGAGACCCAGTACTTC.

V is TRBV5-1 and J is TRBJ2-7; D is possibly TRBD1 (5 bases). The CDR3 totals 15 residues. V lost 1 base to trimming and J lost 7 bases, with 18 bases between them. CDR1 SGHRS and CDR2 YFSETQ come from the germline V gene. The CDR3 is CASSLQGRGPIEQYF. CDR3 coding DNA: TGCGCCAGCAGCTTGCAGGGCAGAGGTCCGATTGAGCAGTACTTC.

As concerns this clonotype: Mismatch with germline at one junction end may stem from a read error. The chain couples TRBV13 to TRBJ2-5; a possible D gene is TRBD2 (5 bases). The CDR3 has 14 amino acids. The germline V gene encodes CDR1 PRHDT and CDR2 FYEKMQ (reference sequence). The DNA for the CDR3 is TGTGCCAGCAGCCTAGGACTCGCCCCTTGGGAGCAGTACTTC. This gives the protein CASSLGLAPWEQYF.

Here the CDR3 DNA reads TGTGCCAGCACGGGCGACGGGGATGGAGAGACCCAGTACTTC. Its translation is CASTGDGDGETQYF. The rearrangement links TRBV6-5 to TRBJ2-4, with a tentative D call TRBD2 (5 bases). The DNA end lines up better with TRBJ2-5; the J call may be wrong. CDR1 MNHEY and CDR2 SVGAGI come from the germline V gene. The CDR3 contains 14 residues.

A word on this clonotype: The junction departs from germline at one end; a sequencing error may be responsible. The chain carries TRBV29-1 and TRBJ2-5; D perhaps matches TRBD2 (5 bases). This CDR3 has 14 amino acids. CDR1 and CDR2 (germline): SQVTM, ANQGSEA. CDR3 sequence (DNA): TGCAGCGTTGGCCGTGGGCGGGCTGAAGAGACCCACTACTTC. Protein product: CSVGRGRAEETHYF.

V gene TRBV12-3 or TRBV12-4 combines with J gene TRBJ1-4, with 8 nucleotides matching TRBD1. CDR3 length: 15 amino acids. J gave up 5 bases and V 3 bases, and 5 bases lay outside the gene matches. This chain's CDR3 is CASSFSGTGNEKLFF. DNA for the CDR3: TGTGCCAGCAGTTTTTCCGGGACAGGAAATGAAAAACTGTTTTTT.

The chain uses TRBV10-3 and TRBJ2-4, with a tentative D call TRBD2 (5 bases). The J call is doubtful: the DNA matches TRBJ2-7 better. Germline CDR1 ENHRY, CDR2 SYGVKD. The CDR3 runs 14 residues. In DNA form, the CDR3 reads TGTGCCATCAGTGAGCCCGGGGTACCCTACGAGCAGTACTTC. This codes for CAISEPGVPYEQYF.

The chain uses TRBV6-6 and TRBJ2-3; 8 nucleotides align to TRBD2. Trimming at V came to 6 bases and at J to 3 bases, leaving 11 bases not matched to a gene. The germline V gene encodes CDR1 MNHNY and CDR2 SVGAGI (reference sequence). The CDR3 is 16 residues long. The CDR3 nucleotides read TGTGCCAGCAGCAGCCACGTCGGGGGGGGGACAGATACGCAGTATTTT. This translates into CASSSHVGGGTDTQYF.

This clonotype was observed once. One junction end disagrees with the germline gene, perhaps due to a read error. This chain links TRBV9 with TRBJ2-7; unclear D gene. Germline CDR1 and CDR2: SGDLS and YYNGEE. The CDR3 has 14 residues. In DNA, the CDR3 is TGCGCCAGCAGCGCCCGCTCCGAGTCCCCTGAGCAGTACTTC. Translated: CASSARSESPEQYF.

This clonotype was seen more than once but under ten times. CDR3 region: CASSISSGGAGEQFF. The CDR3 bases are TGTGCCAGTAGTATATCTAGCGGGGGGGCCGGTGAGCAGTTCTTC. This chain connects TRBV19 to TRBJ2-1; TRBD2 aligns across 12 bases. Germline CDR1 and CDR2: LNHDA and SQIVND (reference sequence). The CDR3 spans 15 residues. The trim removed 2 bases at V and 9 bases at J, leaving 5 bases unmatched.